A few counts support the clone carrying this TCR beta chain. The data originate from a study of blood T cell repertoires in COVID-19. Study context: Acute and convalescent COVID-19 samples came from the United States, Italy and Spain.

The table came from immunoSEQ multiplex PCR; TCRdb's copy has only in-frame clones and leaves some out. The table has 300,000 to 450,000 clones, about 90% seen once. Germline V gives CDR1 MDHEN, CDR2 SYDVKM. The CDR3 consists of 16 residues. Trimming left V 3 bases short and J 4 bases short, with 16 bases between. The V and J genes are TRBV28 and TRBJ1-3; D may be TRBD1 (5 bases). The source is a woman under 40 who had recovered from COVID-19. Source material: PBMCs or T cells enriched from blood (not recorded which). The CDR3 here is CASSFGGEVAGNTIYF. The DNA of the CDR3 is TGTGCCAGCAGTTTCGGGGGGGAGGTCGCCGGAAACACCATATATTTT.